Listed here is a single T cell receptor beta chain. The data were produced by immunoSEQ multiplex PCR, yet TCRdb's version contains in-frame clones alone and is incomplete. The repertoire consists of 150,000 to 200,000 clones, with 88% occurring once and the leading ten covering less than 5.5%. The V gene's germline CDR1 is SGHTA and CDR2 FQGNSA. The CDR3 runs 13 residues. Trimming shortened V by 1 base and J by 6 bases, and 6 bases separated the two germline ends. The data were obtained in a study of blood T cell repertoires in COVID-19. This chain uses TRBV7-2 with TRBJ2-2; D ambiguous. The TCR sequence derives from a human donor in a cohort sampled during active COVID-19. The material sequenced was peripheral blood. This chain's CDR3 is CASSLEHAGELFF. DNA of the CDR3: TGTGCCAGCAGCTTAGAACACGCCGGGGAGCTGTTTTTT.